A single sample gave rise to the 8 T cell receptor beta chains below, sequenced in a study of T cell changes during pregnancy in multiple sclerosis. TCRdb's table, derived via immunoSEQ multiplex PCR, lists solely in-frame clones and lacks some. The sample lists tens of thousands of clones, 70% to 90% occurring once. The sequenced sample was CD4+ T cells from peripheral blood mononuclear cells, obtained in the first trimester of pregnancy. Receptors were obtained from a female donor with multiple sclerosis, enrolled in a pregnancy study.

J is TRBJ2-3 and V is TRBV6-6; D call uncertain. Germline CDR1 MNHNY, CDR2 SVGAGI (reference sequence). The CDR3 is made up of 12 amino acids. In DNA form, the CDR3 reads TGTGCTACTTCTAGGAGCACAGATACGCAGTATTTT. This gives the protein CATSRSTDTQYF.

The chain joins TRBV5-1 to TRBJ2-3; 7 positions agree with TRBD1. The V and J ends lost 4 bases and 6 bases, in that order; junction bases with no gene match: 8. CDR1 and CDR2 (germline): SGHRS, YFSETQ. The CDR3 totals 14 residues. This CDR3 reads CASSPRKGADTQYF. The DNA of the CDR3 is TGCGCCAGCAGCCCCAGGAAGGGGGCCGATACGCAGTATTTT.

The CDR3 nucleotides are TGTGCCAGCAGCGTAGGGGTACAGATGGGTGAAGCTTTCTTT. Protein sequence: CASSVGVQMGEAFF. The chain combines TRBV9 with TRBJ1-1; D is unclear. The CDR3 extends over 14 amino acids. V was clipped by 0 bases and J by 7 bases, with 13 bases between them. Per germline, CDR1 SGDLS and CDR2 YYNGEE.

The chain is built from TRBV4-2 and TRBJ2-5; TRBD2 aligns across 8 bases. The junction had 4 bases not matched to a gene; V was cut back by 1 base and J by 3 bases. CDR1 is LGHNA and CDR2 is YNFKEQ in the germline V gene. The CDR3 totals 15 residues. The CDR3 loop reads CASSQGAGGEETQYF. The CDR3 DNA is TGTGCCAGCAGCCAAGGGGCGGGAGGAGAAGAGACCCAGTACTTC.

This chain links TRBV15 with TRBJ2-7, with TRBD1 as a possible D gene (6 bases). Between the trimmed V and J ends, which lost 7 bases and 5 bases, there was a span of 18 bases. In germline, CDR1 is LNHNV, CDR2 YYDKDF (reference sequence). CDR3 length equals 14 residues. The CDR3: CATTADSARHEQYF. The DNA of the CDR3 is TGTGCCACCACCGCGGACAGCGCGAGACACGAGCAGTACTTC.

The CDR3: CASSRTSGEYYEQYF. Written as DNA, the CDR3 is TGTGCCAGTAGTAGGACTAGCGGGGAATACTACGAGCAGTACTTC. The V gene is TRBV19, the J gene TRBJ2-7; TRBD2 aligns across 12 bases. CDR1 LNHDA and CDR2 SQIVND come from the germline V gene (reference sequence). After removal of 4 bases from V and 3 bases from J, the junction contained 4 bases not matched to a gene. The CDR3 spans 15 residues.

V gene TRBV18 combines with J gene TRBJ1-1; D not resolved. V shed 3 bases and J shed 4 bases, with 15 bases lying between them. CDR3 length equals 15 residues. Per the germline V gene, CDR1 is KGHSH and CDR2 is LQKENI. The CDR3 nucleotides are TGTGCCAGCTCACCCCCTTCCGGGGTGGGCACTGAAGCTTTCTTT. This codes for CASSPPSGVGTEAFF.

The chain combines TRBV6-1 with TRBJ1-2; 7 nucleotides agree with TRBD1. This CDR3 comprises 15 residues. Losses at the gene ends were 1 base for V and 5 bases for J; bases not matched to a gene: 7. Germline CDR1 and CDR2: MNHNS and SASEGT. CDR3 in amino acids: CASSEGDSRRYGYTF. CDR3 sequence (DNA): TGTGCCAGCAGTGAAGGGGACAGTAGAAGATATGGCTACACCTTC.